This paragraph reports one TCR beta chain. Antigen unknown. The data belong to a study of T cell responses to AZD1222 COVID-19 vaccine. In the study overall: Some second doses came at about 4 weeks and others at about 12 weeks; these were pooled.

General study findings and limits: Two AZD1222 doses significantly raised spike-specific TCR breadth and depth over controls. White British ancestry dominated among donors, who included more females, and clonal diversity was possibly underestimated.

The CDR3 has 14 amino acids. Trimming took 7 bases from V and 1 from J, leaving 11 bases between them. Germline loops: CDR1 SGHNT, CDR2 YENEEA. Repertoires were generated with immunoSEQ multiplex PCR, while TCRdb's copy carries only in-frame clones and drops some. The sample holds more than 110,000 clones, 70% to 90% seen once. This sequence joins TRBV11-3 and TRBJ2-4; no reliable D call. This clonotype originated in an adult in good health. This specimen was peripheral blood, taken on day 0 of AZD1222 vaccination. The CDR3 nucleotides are TGTGCCAGCACCCCGAGGTCGGCCAAAAACATTCAGTACTTC. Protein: CASTPRSAKNIQYF.